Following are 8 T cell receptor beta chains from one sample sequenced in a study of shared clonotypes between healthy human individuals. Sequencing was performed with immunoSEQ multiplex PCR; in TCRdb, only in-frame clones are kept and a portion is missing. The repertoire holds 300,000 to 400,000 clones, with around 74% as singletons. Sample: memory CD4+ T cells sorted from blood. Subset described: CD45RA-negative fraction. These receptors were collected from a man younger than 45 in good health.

The CDR3 nucleotides are TGTGCCAGCAACCCAGAGGGGGGACGTGGGTTTCAGCCCCAGCATTTT. Amino acids: CASNPEGGRGFQPQHF. V is TRBV28 and J is TRBJ1-5; D perhaps matches TRBD1 (6 bases). The V end lost 7 bases, the J end lost 6 bases, and 22 bases lay between the germline ends. CDR3 size: 16 residues. Germline-derived CDR1 and CDR2 are MDHEN and SYDVKM. Looking up the rest from reference TRBV28 and TRBJ1-5 gives the full variable domain: DVKVTQSSRYLVKRTGEKVFLECVQDMDHENMFWYRQDPGLGLRLIYFSYDVKMKEKGDIPEGYSVSREKKERFSLILESASTNQTSMYLCASNPEGGRGFQPQHFGDGTRLSIL.

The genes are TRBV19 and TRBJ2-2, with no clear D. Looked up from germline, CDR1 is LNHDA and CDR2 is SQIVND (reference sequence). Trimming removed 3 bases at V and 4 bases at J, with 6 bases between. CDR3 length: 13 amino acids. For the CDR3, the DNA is TGTGCCAGTAGTATTTGGGTCACCGGGGAGCTGTTTTTT. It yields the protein CASSIWVTGELFF.

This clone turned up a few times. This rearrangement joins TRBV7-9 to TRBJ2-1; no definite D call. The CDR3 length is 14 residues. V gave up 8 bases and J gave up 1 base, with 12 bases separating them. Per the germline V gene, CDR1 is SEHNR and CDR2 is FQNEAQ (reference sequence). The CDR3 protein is CASQNQLSYNEQFF. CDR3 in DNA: TGTGCCAGCCAAAACCAGCTTTCCTACAATGAGCAGTTCTTC.

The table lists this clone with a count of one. CDR3 DNA sequence: TGTGCCAGCAGCTTAGCGGGATCCATTAATGAGCAGTTCTTC. Residues: CASSLAGSINEQFF. This rearrangement joins TRBV7-9 to TRBJ2-1, with no clear D. V dropped 0 bases and J dropped 7 bases, with 10 bases sitting between them. The CDR3 has 14 residues. The germline CDR1 and CDR2 sequences are SEHNR and FQNEAQ (reference sequence).

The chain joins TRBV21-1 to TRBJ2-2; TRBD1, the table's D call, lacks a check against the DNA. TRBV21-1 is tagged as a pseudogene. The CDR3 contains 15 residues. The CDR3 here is CASREKQGATGELFF. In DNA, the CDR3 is TGTGCCAGCAGAGAAAAACAGGGGGCCACCGGGGAGCTGTTTTTT.

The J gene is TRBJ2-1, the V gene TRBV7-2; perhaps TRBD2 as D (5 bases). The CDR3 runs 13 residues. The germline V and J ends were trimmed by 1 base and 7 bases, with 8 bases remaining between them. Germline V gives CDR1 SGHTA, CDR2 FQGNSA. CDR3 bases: TGTGCCAGCAGCTTAGTAGCGCGGAATGAGCAGTTCTTC. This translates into CASSLVARNEQFF. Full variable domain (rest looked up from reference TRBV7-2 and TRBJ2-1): GAGVSQSPSNKVTEKGKDVELRCDPISGHTALYWYRQSLGQGLEFLIYFQGNSAPDKSGLPSDRFSAERTGGSVSTLTIQRTQQEDSAVYLCASSLVARNEQFFGPGTRLTVL.

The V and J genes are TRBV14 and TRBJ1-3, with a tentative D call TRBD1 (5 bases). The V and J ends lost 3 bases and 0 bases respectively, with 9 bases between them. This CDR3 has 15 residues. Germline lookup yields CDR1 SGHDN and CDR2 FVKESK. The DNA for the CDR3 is TGTGCCAGCAGCCAGGGACTCCCCTCTGGAAACACCATATATTTT. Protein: CASSQGLPSGNTIYF.

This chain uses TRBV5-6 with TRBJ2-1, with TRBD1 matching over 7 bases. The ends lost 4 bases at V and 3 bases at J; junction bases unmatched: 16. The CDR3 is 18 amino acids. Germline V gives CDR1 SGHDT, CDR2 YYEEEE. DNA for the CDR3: TGTGCCAGCAGCCACACGGCGGTCTACGGGACAGTCTACAATGAGCAGTTCTTC. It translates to CASSHTAVYGTVYNEQFF.